This T cell receptor (beta chain) was captured in a study of blood T cell repertoires in COVID-19 (dated by TCRdb to about 2020). Some background on the complete study: Collaborator samples came from the United States, Italy and Spain and covered acute and convalescent phases of COVID-19. The prospective study material was composed of cDNA or gDNA derived from T cells, B-cell-depleted T cells, or PBMCs. Deeply sampled blood TCRbeta repertoires from subjects exposed to, actively infected with, or recovered from COVID-19 were included in the dataset. The repertoires were released in a freely available public database meant as a resource for research on the immune response to SARS-CoV-2. Samples were obtained from the ongoing ImmuneRACE study (first 160 participants) and from about 1,300 subjects provided by 6 global collaborators. A de-identified subject ID, COVID-19 status, age in years and sex were almost always included in the sample metadata. HLA class I and class II types, where available, came from metadata supplied by the sample provider rather than from assay-based typing. Results and caveats for the whole study, not just this receptor: The quantity of clinical and demographic metadata differed by source and by participant and was supplied without curation.

TCRbeta CDR3 regions were amplified from genomic DNA by means of the immunoSEQ Assay, a bias-controlled multiplex PCR. As for how the authors treated the data: The number of nucleated cells in each sample was estimated from the amplification of reference gene primers within the assay. Sequence reads were collapsed and filtered to measure the absolute abundance of every unique TCRbeta CDR3 rearrangement. For each sample, productive Simpson clonality was calculated as the square root of Simpson's diversity index across productive rearrangements. The immuneACCESS repertoire file appears here via TCRdb, limited to in-frame rearrangements. These files lack a portion of the clones; in checked studies, under half of the deficit traces to unresolved V genes, and the cause of the others is not known. V and J calls and clone size follow that table, whereas D and trimming were derived from the DNA. The sample profile shows around 100,000 clones; about 90% of them were found once. Roughly 7.3% of the sample belongs to the ten largest clones.

This clone came up a few times. Its antigen is still unknown. The input lacks base qualities; no much larger clone sits a single base away. The collaborating institutions used their own protocols to collect whole blood in K2EDTA tubes. For TCRbeta analysis, collaborators shipped samples as frozen whole blood, isolated PBMCs, or DNA extracted from either of those sample types. For CDR1 and CDR2, the germline V gene lists SNHLY and FYNNEI. Inclusive of the bounding cysteine and phenylalanine, the CDR3 is 15 residues long. Solely the CDR3 DNA is kept, with 45 bases framed from the first base. V gives up 3 bases and J gives up 3 bases, and the segment between their germline ends measures 12 bases.

The V and J segments used are TRBV2 and TRBJ1-5; the D segment could be TRBD1, given 5 matching bases. This TCR was sampled from a man aged 25-45 years in a cohort sampled during active COVID-19. The sequenced sample consisted of peripheral blood. The bases read TGTGCCAGCAGTGACGCAGGGAGGGACAATCAGCCCCAGCATTTT. The translation is CASSDAGRDNQPQHF. Outside the CDR3, residues come from the reference TRBV2 and TRBJ1-5 proteins, so the full variable domain is: EPEVTQTPSHQVTQMGQEVILRCVPISNHLYFYWYRQILGQKVEFLVSFYNNEISEKSEIFDDQFSVERPDGSNFTLKIRSTKLEDSAMYFCASSDAGRDNQPQHFGDGTRLSIL.